This T cell receptor (beta chain) was identified during a study of neurological immune-mediated disorders. Overall study findings and caveats: No sharing of CDR3 amino acid sequences was observed among expanded clones across subjects, suggesting private repertoires in all groups. The most TCR clonal expansion was seen in HTLV-1-associated myelopathy, and the least was seen in multiple sclerosis, which fell below healthy controls.

Synthesis of cDNA was accomplished via 5'RACE employing 10-nucleotide random UMIs. TCRdb independently ran MiXCR on the 5' RACE reads; one entry per CDR3 protein. This sample has 65,000 to 95,000 distinct CDR3 sequences, with 4.5% to 7.5% found just once. This clonotype was seen ten or more times. Its antigen is not known. Time point reported: longitudinal time-point 2. This CDR3 is built from 13 residues. Germline assignment: CDR1 SQVTM and CDR2 ANQGSEA. V was trimmed by 7 bases and J by 5 bases, leaving 17 bases between them. Sequences were obtained from PBMCs. The TCR sequence derives from a woman aged 55-69 years with multiple sclerosis. The J gene is TRBJ1-1, the V gene TRBV29-1; D remains unclear. The DNA for the CDR3 is TGCAGCGCCGGAGGGCGTGGGGAAACTGAAGCTTTCTTT. It encodes CSAGGRGETEAFF.